This T cell receptor (beta chain) appears in the sequencing data of a study of neurological immune-mediated disorders. Time point here: longitudinal time-point 3. This clonotype was found many times. The antigen remains unidentified. The CDR3 loop spans 15 amino acids. The germline V gene has CDR1 KGHDR and CDR2 SFDVKD. The V segment lost 2 bases and the J segment 4 bases; nucleotides outside the gene matches: 7. Each CDR3 protein is one row after TCRdb ran MiXCR on the 5' RACE reads. The sample has 95,000 to 110,000 distinct CDR3 sequences, under 14% seen once; the top ten hold around 3.3%. General observations from the study: None of the CDR3 amino acid sequences found in expanded clones was shared across subjects. This suggests that the TCR-beta repertoires were private in all groups.

The J gene is TRBJ2-7, the V gene TRBV24-1, with 7 bases that match TRBD1. This TCR was recovered from a female donor with HTLV-1-associated myelopathy (HAM/TSP). The sample taken for sequencing was PBMCs. Here the CDR3 DNA reads TGTGCCACCAGTGATTGGAGACAGGGTTTTTACGAGCAGTACTTC. The encoded protein is CATSDWRQGFYEQYF.